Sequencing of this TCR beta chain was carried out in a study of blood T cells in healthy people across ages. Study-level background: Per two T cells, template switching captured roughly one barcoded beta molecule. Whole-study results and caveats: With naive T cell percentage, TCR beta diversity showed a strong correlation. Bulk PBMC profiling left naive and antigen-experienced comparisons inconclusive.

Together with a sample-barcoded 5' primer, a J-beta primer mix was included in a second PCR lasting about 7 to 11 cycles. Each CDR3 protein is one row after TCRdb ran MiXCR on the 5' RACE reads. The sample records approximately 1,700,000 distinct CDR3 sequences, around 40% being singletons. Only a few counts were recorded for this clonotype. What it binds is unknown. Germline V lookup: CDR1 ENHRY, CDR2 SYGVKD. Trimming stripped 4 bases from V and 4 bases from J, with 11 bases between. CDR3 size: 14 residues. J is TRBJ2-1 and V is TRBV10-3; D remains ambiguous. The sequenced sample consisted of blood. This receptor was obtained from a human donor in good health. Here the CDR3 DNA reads TGTGCCATCAGTGGCCCTGACCCATACAATGAGCAGTTCTTC. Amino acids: CAISGPDPYNEQFF.